This TCR beta chain derives from a study of graft-versus-host responses after intestinal transplantation. Study summary: Those transplanted obtained multivisceral, liver-intestinal, or isolated intestinal grafts. The recipients all started with anti-thymocyte globulin induction and then took tacrolimus and steroids for around three years. Study outcomes and limitations: Declining HvG levels early post-transplant were linked to peak circulating GvH clone levels. Recipient marrow showed GvH clones, some seen first in ileum or blood.

As concerns this clone: Its specificity is not known.

The data were produced by immunoSEQ multiplex PCR, yet TCRdb's version contains in-frame clones alone and is incomplete. The table lists roughly 30,000 clones, 70% to 85% of them singletons. Trimming removed 5 bases from V and 0 bases from J, with 19 bases in between. The germline gives CDR1 MDHEN, CDR2 SYDVKM. The CDR3 has 17 residues. The chain couples TRBV28 to TRBJ1-2; the D gene is possibly TRBD1 (5 bases). This TCR derives from a human donor who received an intestinal transplant. The sequencing used unstimulated CD8+ T cells sorted from spleen or lymph node cells, collected before intestinal transplant. The CDR3 coding sequence is TGTGCCAGCAGTCTCACCCTCCAGGGATATCCTAACTATGGCTACACCTTC. The encoded protein is CASSLTLQGYPNYGYTF.